This record looks at one T cell receptor (beta chain) sequence and its context. What it binds is unknown. Trimming took off 1 base at V and 6 bases at J, with 13 bases between the two ends. Germline CDR1 and CDR2: SGHTA and FQGNSA. The CDR3 is 15 amino acids. The PCR contained 60 Vbeta and 13 Jbeta primers. Assay: immunoSEQ multiplex PCR; the TCRdb copy retains only in-frame clones and omits some. This table has roughly 130,000 clones, around 80% appearing once. This sample is part of a study of cytomegalovirus exposure and HLA in healthy donors. General study points: Researchers reported in a later analysis that a missense DCLRE1C variant was tied to TCR beta V- and J-gene trimming. According to a later analysis, donors in an Asian-associated ancestry cluster reportedly had fewer N-insertions than the roughly 720-donor mean.

The J gene is TRBJ2-1, the V gene TRBV7-2; D possibly corresponds to TRBD2 (6 bases). This sequence originates from a woman aged 18 to 35 in good health and CMV-seropositive. The source material was PBMCs. Written as DNA, the CDR3 is TGTGCCAGCAGCTTAGGGCCCCGGGGGACCAATGAGCAGTTCTTC. Its translation: CASSLGPRGTNEQFF.